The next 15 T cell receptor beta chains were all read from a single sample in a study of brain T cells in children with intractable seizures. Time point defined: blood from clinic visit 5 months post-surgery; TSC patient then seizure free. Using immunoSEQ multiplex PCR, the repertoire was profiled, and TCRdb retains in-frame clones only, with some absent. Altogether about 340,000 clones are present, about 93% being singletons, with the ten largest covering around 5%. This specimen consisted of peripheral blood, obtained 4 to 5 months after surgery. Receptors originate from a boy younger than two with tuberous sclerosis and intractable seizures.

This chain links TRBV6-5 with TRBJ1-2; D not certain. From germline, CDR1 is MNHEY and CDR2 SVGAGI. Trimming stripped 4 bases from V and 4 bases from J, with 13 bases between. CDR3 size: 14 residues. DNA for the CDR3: TGTGCCAGCAGTTGGGCGCCTACGGGCTATGGCTACACCTTC. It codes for CASSWAPTGYGYTF.

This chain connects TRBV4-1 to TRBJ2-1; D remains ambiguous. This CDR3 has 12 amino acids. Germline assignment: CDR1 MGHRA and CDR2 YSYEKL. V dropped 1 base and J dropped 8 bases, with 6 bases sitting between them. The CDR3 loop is CASSQVRDEQFF. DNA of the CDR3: TGCGCCAGCAGCCAAGTAAGGGATGAGCAGTTCTTC.

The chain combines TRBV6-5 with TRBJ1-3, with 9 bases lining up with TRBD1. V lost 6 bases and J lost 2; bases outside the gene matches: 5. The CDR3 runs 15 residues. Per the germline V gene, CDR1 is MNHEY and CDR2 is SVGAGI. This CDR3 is CASSSRDRAGNTIYF. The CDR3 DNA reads TGTGCCAGCAGCAGCCGGGACAGGGCTGGAAACACCATATATTTT.

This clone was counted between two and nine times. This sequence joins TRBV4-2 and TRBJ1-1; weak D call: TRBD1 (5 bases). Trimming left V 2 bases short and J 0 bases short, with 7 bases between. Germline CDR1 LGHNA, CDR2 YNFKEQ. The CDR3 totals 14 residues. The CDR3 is CASSQLTVNTEAFF. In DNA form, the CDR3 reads TGTGCCAGCAGCCAATTGACAGTGAACACTGAAGCTTTCTTT.

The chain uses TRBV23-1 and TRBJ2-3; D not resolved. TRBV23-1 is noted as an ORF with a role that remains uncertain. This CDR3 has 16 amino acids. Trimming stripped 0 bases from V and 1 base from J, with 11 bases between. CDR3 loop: CASSQSRFHRTDTQYF. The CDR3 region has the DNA TGCGCCAGCAGTCAATCGAGATTCCATCGCACAGATACGCAGTATTTT.

The CDR3 DNA follows: TGTGCCCAAAAGGCAGGGATCACCGGGGAGCTGTTTTTT. Translating gives CAQKAGITGELFF. The V and J genes are TRBV12-3 or TRBV12-4 and TRBJ2-2; TRBD1 might be the D (5 bases). Trimming took 11 bases from V and 4 from J, leaving 14 bases between them. The CDR3 totals 13 residues.

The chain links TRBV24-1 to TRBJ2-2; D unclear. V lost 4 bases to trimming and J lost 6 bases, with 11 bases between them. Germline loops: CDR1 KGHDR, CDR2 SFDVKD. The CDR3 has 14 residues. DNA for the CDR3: TGTGCCACCAGTGACGCCTCTAGTTCCGGGGAGCTGTTTTTT. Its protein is CATSDASSSGELFF.

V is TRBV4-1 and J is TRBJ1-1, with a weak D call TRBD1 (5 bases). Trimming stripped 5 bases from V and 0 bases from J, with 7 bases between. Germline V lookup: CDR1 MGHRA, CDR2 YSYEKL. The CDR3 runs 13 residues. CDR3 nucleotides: TGCGCCAGCAGCGGGGGGTTGAACACTGAAGCTTTCTTT. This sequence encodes CASSGGLNTEAFF.

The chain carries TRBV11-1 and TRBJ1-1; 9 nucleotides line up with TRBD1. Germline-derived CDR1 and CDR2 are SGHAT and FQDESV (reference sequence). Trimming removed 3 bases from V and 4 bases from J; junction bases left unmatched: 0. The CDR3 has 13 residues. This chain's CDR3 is CASSLDRGTEAFF. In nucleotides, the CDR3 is TGTGCCAGCAGCTTGGACAGGGGCACTGAAGCTTTCTTT.

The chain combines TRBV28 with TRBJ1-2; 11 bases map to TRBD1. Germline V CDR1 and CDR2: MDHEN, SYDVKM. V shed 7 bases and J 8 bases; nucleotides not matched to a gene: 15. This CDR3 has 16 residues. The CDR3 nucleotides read TGTGCCAGCAATGCAGGACAGGGGGCGTCAATTTGGGGCTACACCTTC. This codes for CASNAGQGASIWGYTF.

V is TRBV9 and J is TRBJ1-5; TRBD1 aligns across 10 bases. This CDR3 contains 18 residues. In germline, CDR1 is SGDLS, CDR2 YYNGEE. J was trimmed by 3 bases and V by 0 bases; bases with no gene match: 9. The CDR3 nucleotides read TGTGCCAGCAGCGTAGGAACTGACAGGGGGCTACCCAATCAGCCCCAGCATTTT. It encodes CASSVGTDRGLPNQPQHF.

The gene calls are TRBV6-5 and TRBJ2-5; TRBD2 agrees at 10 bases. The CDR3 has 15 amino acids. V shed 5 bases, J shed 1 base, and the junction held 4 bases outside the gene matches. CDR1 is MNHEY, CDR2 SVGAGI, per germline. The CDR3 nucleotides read TGTGCCAGCAGTATAGCGGGAGGCCTCCAAGAGACCCAGTACTTC. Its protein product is CASSIAGGLQETQYF.

The CDR3, as DNA: TGTGCCAGCAGTTACCCCACAGGAACGAACCAAGAGACCCAGTACTTC. Protein product: CASSYPTGTNQETQYF. The rearrangement joins TRBV6-5 to TRBJ2-5; weak D call: TRBD1 (5 bases). The ends were cut back, 2 bases at V and 0 bases at J, with 13 bases in the middle. From germline, CDR1 is MNHEY and CDR2 SVGAGI. The CDR3 is 16 residues long.

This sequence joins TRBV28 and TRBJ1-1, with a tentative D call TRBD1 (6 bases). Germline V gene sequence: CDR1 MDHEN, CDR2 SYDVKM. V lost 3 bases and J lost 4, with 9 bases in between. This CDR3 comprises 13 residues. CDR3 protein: CASSLYRVTEAFF. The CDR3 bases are TGTGCCAGCAGTTTGTACAGGGTCACTGAAGCTTTCTTT. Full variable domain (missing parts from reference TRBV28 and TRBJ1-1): DVKVTQSSRYLVKRTGEKVFLECVQDMDHENMFWYRQDPGLGLRLIYFSYDVKMKEKGDIPEGYSVSREKKERFSLILESASTNQTSMYLCASSLYRVTEAFFGQGTRLTVV.

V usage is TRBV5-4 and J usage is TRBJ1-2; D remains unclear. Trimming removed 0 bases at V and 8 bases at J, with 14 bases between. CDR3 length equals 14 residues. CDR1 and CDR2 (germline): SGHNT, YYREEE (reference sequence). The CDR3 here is CASSLEAVNRGYTF. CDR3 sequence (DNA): TGTGCCAGCAGCTTGGAGGCGGTCAATCGGGGCTACACCTTC.